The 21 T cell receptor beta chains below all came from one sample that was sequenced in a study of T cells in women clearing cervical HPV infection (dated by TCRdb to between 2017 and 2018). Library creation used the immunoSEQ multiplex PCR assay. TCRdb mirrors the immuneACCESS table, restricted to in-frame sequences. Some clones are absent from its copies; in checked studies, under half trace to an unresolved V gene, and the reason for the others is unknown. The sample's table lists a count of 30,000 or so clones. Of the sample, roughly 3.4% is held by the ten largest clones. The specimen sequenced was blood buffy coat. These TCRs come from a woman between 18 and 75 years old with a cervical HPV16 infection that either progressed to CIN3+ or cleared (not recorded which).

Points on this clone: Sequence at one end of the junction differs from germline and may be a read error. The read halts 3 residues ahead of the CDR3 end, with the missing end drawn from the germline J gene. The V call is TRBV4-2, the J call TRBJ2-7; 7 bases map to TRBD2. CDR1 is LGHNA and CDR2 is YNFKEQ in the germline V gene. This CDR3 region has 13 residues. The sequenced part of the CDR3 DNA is TGCGCCAGCGCCCGGGACTACTCCTACGAG. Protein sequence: CASARDYSYE. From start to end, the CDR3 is CASARDYSYEQYF.

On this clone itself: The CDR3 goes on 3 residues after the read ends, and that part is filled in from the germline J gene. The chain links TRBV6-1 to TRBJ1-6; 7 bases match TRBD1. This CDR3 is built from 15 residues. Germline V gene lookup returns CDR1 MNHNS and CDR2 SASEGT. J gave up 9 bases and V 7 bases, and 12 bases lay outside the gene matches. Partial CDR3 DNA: TGTGCCAGCAAAGAAGCAGGGACAGCACGTTCACCC. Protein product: CASKEAGTARSP. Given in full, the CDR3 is CASKEAGTARSPLHF.

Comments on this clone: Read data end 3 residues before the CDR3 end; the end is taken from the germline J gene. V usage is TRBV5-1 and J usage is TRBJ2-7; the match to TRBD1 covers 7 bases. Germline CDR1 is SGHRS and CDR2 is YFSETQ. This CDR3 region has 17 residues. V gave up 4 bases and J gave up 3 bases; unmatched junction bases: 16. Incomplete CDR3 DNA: TGCGCCAGCAGCCCGCGCTCGGACAGGACGTTACGCTACGAG. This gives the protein CASSPRSDRTLRYE. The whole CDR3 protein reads CASSPRSDRTLRYEQYF.

CDR3 DNA, as far as it was read: TGTGCCACTGGGACAGGGCCCTCCTACGAG. Residues: CATGTGPSYE. The whole CDR3 protein is CATGTGPSYEQYF. This chain links TRBV24-1 with TRBJ2-7, with TRBD1 identical over 9 bases. The CDR3 end is not reached by the read, which stops 3 residues before it; the germline J gene fills it in. V shed 10 bases and J 0 bases; nucleotides not matched to a gene: 3. Per the germline V gene, CDR1 is KGHDR and CDR2 is SFDVKD. The CDR3 sequence is 13 residues long.

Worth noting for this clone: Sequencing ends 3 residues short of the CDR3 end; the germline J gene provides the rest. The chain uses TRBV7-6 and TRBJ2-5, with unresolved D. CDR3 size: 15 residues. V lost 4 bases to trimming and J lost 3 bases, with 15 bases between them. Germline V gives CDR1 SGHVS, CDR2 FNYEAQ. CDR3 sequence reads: CASSWPFAVKETQYF. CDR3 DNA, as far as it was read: TGTGCCAGCAGCTGGCCGTTTGCCGTTAAAGAGACC.

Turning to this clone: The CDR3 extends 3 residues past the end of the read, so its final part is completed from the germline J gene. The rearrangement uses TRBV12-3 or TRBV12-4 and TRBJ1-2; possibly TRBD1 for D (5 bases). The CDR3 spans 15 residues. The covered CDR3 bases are TGTGCCAGCAGTATGAATACAGGAGCTAGTTACGGC. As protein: CASSMNTGASYG. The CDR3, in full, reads CASSMNTGASYGYTF.

CDR3 protein: CASSLWPPQYADEQYF. The sequenced part of the CDR3 DNA is TGTGCCAGCAGCTTATGGCCTCCCCAGTATGCGGACGAG. This chain uses TRBV5-4 with TRBJ2-7, with unresolved D. The read terminates 3 residues before the CDR3 end, so the remaining end is supplied by the germline J gene. This CDR3 contains 16 residues. The germline V gene has CDR1 SGHNT and CDR2 YYREEE (reference sequence). Trimming took off 2 bases at V and 5 bases at J, with 20 bases between the two ends.

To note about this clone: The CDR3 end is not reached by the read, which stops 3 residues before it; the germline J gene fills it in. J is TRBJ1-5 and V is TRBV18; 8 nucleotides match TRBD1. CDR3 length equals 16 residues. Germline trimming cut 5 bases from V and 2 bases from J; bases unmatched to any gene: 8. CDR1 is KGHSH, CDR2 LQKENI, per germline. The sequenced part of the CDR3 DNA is TGTGCCAGCTCAGACAGGGGAGGGGAGCGCAATCAGCCC. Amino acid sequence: CASSDRGGERNQP. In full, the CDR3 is CASSDRGGERNQPQHF.

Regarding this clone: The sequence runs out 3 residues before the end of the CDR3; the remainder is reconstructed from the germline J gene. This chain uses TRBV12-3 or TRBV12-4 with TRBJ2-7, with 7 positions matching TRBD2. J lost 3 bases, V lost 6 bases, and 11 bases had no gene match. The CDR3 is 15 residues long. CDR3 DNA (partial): TGTGCCAGCAGGCCAACAGGACTAGGGAACTACGAG. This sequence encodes CASRPTGLGNYE. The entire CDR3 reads CASRPTGLGNYEQYF.

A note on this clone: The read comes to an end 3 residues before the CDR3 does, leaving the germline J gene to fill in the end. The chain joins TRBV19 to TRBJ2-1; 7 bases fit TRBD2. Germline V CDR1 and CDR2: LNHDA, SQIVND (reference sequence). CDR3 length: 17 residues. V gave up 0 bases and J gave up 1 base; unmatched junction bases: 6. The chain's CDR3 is CASSIDTGGSSYNEQFF. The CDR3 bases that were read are TGTGCCAGTAGTATAGATACGGGCGGGAGTTCCTACAATGAG.

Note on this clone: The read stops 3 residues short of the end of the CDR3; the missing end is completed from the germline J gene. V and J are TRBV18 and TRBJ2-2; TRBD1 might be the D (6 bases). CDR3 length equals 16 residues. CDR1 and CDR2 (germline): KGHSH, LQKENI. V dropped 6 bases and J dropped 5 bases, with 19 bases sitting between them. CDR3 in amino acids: CASSPELGARTGELFF. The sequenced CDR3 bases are TGTGCCAGCTCGCCTGAGTTGGGGGCTCGGACCGGGGAG.

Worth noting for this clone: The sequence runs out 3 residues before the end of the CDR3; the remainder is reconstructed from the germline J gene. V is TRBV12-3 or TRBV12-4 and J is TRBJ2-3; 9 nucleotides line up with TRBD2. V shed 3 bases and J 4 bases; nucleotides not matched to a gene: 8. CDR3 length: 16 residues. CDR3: CASSFTPAGGPDTQYF. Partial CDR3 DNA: TGTGCCAGCAGTTTTACCCCGGCGGGAGGGCCAGATACG.

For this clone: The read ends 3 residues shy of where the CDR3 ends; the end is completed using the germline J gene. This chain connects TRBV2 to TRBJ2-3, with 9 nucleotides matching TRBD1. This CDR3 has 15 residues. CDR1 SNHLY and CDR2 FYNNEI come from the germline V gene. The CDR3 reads CASSQHVTGGETQYF. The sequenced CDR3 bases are TGTGCCAGCAGTCAACACGTAACAGGGGGCGAGACG.

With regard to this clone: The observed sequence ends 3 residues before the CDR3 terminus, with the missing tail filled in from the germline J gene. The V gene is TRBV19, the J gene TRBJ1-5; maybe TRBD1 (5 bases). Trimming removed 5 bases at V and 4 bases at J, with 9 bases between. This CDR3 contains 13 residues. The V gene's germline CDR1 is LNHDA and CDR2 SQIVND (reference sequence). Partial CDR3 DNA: TGTGCCAGTAGTGTACAGGATAATCAGCCC. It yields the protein CASSVQDNQP. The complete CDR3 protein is CASSVQDNQPQHF.

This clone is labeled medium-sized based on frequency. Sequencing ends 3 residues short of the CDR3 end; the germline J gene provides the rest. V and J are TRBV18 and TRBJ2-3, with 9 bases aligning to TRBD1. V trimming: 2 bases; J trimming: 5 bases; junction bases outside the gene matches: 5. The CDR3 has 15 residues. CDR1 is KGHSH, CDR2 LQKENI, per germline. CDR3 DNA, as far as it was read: TGTGCCAGCTCACCAAGGGACAGGGTTAGAGATACG. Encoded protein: CASSPRDRVRDT. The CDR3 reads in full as CASSPRDRVRDTQYF.

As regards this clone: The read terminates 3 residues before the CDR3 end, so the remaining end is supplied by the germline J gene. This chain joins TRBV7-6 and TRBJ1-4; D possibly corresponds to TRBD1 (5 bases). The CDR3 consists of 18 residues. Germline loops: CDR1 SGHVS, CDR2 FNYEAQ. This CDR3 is CASSARASGSSYNSPLFF. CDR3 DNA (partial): TGTGCCAGCAGCGCCAGGGCCTCGGGAAGCTCCTATAATTCACCA.

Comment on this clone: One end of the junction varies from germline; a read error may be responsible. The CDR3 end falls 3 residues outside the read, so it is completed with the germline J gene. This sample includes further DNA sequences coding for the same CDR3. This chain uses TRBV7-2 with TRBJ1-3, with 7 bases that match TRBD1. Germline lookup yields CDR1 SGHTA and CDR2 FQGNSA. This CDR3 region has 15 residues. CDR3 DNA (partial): TGTGCCAGCAGCCTGACAGGGACCTCTGGAAACACT. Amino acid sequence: CASSLTGTSGNT. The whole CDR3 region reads CASSLTGTSGNTIYF.

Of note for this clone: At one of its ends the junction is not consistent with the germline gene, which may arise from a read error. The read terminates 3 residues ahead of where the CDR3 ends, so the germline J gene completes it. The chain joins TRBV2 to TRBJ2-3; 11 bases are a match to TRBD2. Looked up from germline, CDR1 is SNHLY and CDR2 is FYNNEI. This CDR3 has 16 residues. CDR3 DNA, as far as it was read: TGTGCCAGCAGAAAAGGGCTAGCGGGAGGTGCAGAGACG. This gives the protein CASRKGLAGGAET. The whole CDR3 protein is CASRKGLAGGAETQYF.

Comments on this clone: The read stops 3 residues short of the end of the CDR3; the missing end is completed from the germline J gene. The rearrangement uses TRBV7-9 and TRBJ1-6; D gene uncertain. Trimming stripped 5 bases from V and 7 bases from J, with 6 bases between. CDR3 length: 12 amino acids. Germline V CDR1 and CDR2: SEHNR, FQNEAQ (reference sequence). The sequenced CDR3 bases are TGTGCCAGCAGCCGTTCCAATTCACCC. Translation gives CASSRSNSP. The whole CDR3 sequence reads CASSRSNSPLHF.

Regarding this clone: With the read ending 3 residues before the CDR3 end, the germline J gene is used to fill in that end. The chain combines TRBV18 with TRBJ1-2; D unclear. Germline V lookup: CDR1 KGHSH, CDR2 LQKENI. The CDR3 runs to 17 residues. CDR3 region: CASSLDLTSGWGNDYTF. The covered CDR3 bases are TGTGCCAGCTCACTCGACCTAACTAGCGGGTGGGGTAATGAC. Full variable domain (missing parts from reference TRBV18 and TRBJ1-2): NAGVMQNPRHLVRRRGQEARLRCSPMKGHSHVYWYRQLPEEGLKFMVYLQKENIIDESGMPKERFSAEFPKEGPSILRIQQVVRGDSAAYFCASSLDLTSGWGNDYTFGSGTRLTVV.

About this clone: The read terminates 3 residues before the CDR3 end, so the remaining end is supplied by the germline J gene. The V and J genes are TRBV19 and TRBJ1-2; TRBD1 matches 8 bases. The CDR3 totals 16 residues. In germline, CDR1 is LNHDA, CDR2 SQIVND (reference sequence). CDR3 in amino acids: CASSMAGDRTSYDYTF. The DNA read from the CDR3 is TGTGCCAGTAGTATGGCGGGGGACAGGACATCCTACGAC.